This T cell receptor (beta chain) appears in the sequencing data of a study of cytomegalovirus exposure and HLA in healthy donors. This clone was seen more than once but under ten times. The CDR3 is 15 residues long. The V gene's germline CDR1 is SGHNT and CDR2 YENEEA. With 5 bases clipped from V and 0 bases from J, the junction kept 4 bases outside the gene matches. In the PCR, 60 Vbeta and 13 Jbeta primers were used. Produced via immunoSEQ multiplex PCR; TCRdb's table is partial and in-frame only. The table has 110,000 to 150,000 clones, under 80% seen once. The TCR sequence derives from a young man in good health and CMV-seropositive. The rearrangement joins TRBV11-3 to TRBJ2-1, with TRBD1 matching 7 bases. Sequencing was done on a sample of PBMCs. The CDR3 loop is CASSEGGFSYNEQFF. In DNA, the CDR3 is TGTGCCAGCAGCGAAGGGGGCTTCTCCTACAATGAGCAGTTCTTC.